This T cell receptor (beta chain) was identified in a study of T cell repertoires in cytomegalovirus infection. About the research overall: CMV infection and matching HLA type were both indicated by public TCR beta signatures. Study-wide findings and caveats: Dominating the ex vivo response were HLA-C-restricted CMV-specific TCR beta clonotypes. Identification of carriers of CMV plus the relevant HLA was achieved through cumulative public TCR beta family frequency.

In its sample, this clonotype was seen a few times. What it recognizes is unknown. MiXCR, applied by TCRdb to the reads, yields one record per CDR3 protein. The sample lists fewer than 1,000,000 distinct CDR3 sequences, approximately 31% occurring once. The CDR3 sequence is 15 residues long. The junction had 8 bases not matched to a gene; V was cut back by 5 bases and J by 4 bases. Germline V CDR1 and CDR2: SEHNR, FQNEAQ (reference sequence). This rearrangement joins TRBV7-9 to TRBJ2-5; 9 nucleotides align to TRBD1. Sequencing used cultured CD8+ T cells from PBMCs, obtained from culture after CMV antigen stimulation. The receptor comes from a human donor in good health (CMV status not recorded). Some clones in this sample may be carry-over from other donors' samples. The CDR3 sequence: CASSETGGARETQYF. The CDR3 DNA reads TGTGCCAGCAGCGAGACAGGGGGAGCGAGAGAGACCCAGTACTTC.